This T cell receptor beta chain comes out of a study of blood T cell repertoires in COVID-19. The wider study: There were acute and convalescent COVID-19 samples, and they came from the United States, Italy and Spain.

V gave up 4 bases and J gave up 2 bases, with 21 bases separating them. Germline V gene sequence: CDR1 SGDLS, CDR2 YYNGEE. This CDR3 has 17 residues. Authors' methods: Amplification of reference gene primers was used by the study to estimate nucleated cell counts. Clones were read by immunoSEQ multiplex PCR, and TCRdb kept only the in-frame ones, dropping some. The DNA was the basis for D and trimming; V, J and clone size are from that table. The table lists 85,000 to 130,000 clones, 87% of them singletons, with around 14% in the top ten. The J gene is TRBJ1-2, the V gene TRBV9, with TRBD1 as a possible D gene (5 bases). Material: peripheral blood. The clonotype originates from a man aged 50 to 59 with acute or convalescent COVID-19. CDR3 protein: CASSPHPGGNVNYGYTF. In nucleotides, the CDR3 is TGTGCCAGCAGCCCCCATCCTGGGGGGAATGTAAACTATGGCTACACCTTC. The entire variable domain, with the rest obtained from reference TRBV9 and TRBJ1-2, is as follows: DSGVTQTPKHLITATGQRVTLRCSPRSGDLSVYWYQQSLDQGLQFLIQYYNGEERAKGNILERFSAQQFPDLHSELNLSSLELGDSALYFCASSPHPGGNVNYGYTFGSGTRLTVV.